This record concerns one T cell receptor beta chain sequence. This record comes from a study of blood T cell repertoires in COVID-19. Produced via immunoSEQ multiplex PCR; TCRdb's table is partial and in-frame only. The sample lists 200,000 to 250,000 clones; 88% were seen once. Deletions cut 7 bases from V and 0 bases from J, with 11 bases between. In germline, CDR1 is LNHDA, CDR2 SQIVND (reference sequence). This CDR3 has 14 amino acids. Sequenced sample: PBMCs or T cells enriched from blood (not recorded which). This receptor was obtained from a woman under 40 who had been exposed to COVID-19. V gene TRBV19 combines with J gene TRBJ2-3; tentative D call: TRBD2 (6 bases). The CDR3 DNA is TGTGCCAGTACCCCGGGACTTAGCACAGATACGCAGTATTTT. Translation gives CASTPGLSTDTQYF. The full variable domain, in which reference TRBV19 and TRBJ2-3 provide the parts outside the CDR3, is DGGITQSPKYLFRKEGQNVTLSCEQNLNHDAMYWYRQDPGQGLRLIYYSQIVNDFQKGDIAEGYSVSREKKESFPLTVTSAQKNPTAFYLCASTPGLSTDTQYFGPGTRLTVL.